This note documents a single T cell receptor beta chain sequence. The data derive from a study of Tregs in tolerant kidney transplant recipients. This CDR3 spans 11 amino acids. The V and J ends lost 3 bases and 3 bases respectively, with 5 bases between them. CDR1 is DFQATT, CDR2 SNEGSKA, per germline (reference sequence). Assay: immunoSEQ multiplex PCR; the TCRdb copy retains only in-frame clones and omits some. Of 84,000 or so clones listed, roughly 93% were seen once; the top ten hold approximately 1.5%. Recipients received nonmyeloablative bone marrow transplants from related graft donors, with transient mixed chimerism.

The chain combines TRBV20-1 with TRBJ1-1, with D unresolved. The sequencing here drew on CD4+ T cells from blood (PBMCs), taken 12 months after the transplant. This clonotype was obtained from a human patient who received a combined kidney and bone marrow transplant. The graft donor may be the source of some T cells. The CDR3 here is CSASRDTEAFF. CDR3 coding DNA: TGCAGTGCTAGTCGCGACACTGAAGCTTTCTTT.